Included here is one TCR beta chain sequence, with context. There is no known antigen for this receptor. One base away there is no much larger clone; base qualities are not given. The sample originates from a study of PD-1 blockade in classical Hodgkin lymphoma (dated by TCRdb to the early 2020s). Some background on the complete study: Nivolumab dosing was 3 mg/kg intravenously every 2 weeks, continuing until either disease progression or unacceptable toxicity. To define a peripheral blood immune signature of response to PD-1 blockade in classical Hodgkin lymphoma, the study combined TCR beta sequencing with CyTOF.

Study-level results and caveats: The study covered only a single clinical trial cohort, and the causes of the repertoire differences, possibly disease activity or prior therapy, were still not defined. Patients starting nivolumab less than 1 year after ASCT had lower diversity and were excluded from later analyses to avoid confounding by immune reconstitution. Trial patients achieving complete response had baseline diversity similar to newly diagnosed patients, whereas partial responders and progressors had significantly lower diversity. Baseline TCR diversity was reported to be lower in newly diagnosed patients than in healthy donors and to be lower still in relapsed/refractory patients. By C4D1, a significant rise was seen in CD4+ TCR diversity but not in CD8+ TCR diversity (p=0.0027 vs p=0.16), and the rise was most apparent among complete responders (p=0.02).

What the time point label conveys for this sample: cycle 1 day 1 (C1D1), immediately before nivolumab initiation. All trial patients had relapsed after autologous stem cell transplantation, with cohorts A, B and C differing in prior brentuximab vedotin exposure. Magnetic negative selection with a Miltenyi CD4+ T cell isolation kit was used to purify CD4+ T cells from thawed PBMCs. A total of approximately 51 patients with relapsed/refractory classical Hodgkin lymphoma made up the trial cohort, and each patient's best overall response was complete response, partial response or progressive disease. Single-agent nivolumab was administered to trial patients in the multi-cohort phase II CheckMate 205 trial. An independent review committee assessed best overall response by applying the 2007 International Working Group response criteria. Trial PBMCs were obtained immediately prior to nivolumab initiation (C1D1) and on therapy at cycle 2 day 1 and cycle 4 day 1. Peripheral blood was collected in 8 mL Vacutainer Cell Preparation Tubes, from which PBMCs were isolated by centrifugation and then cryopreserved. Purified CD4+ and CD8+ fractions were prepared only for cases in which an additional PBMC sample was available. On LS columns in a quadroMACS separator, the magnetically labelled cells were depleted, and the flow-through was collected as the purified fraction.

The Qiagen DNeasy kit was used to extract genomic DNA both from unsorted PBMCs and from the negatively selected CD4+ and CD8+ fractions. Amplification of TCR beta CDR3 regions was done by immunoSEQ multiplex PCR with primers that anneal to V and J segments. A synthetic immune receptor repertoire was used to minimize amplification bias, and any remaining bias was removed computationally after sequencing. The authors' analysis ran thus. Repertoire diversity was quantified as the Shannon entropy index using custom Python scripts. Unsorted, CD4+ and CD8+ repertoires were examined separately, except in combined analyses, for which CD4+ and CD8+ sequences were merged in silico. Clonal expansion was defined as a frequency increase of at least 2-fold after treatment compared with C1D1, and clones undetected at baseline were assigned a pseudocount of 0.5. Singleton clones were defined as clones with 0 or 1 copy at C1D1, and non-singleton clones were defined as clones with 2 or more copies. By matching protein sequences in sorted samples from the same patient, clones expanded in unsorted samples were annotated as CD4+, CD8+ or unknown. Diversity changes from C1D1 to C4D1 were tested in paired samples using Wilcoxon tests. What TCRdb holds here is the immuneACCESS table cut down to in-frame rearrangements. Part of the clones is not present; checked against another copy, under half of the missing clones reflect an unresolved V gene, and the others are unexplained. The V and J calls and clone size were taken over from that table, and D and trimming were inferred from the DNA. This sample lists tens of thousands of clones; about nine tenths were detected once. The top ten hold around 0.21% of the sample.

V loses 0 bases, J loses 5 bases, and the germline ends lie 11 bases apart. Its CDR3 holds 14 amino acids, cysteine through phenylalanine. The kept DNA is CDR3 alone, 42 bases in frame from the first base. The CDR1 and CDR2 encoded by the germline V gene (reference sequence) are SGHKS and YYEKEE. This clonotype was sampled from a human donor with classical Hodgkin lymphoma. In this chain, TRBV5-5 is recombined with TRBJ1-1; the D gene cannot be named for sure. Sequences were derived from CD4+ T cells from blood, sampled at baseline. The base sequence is TGTGCCAGCAGCTTGGTTTCGTTGGGGACTGAAGCTTTCTTT. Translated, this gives CASSLVSLGTEAFF.